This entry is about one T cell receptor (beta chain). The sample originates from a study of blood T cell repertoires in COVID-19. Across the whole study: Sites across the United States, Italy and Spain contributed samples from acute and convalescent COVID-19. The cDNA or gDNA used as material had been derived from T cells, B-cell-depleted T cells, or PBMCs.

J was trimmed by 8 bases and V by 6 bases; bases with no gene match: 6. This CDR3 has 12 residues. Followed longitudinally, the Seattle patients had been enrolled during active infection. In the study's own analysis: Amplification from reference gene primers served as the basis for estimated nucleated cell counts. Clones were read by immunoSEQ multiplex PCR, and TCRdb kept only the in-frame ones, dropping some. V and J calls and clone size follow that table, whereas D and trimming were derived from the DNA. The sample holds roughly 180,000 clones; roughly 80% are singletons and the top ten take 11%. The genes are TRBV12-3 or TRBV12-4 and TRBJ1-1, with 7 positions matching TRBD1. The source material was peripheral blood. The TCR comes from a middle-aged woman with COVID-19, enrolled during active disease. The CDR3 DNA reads TGTGCCAGCAGCCGGGACAGTCTGGAAGCTTTCTTT. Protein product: CASSRDSLEAFF.